These 22 T cell receptor beta chains were sequenced from one sample in a study of cytomegalovirus exposure and HLA in healthy donors (TCRdb year 2017). The library was prepared using the immunoSEQ multiplex PCR assay. For the multiplex PCR, a mixture combining 60 forward primers for TCR Vbeta segments and 13 reverse primers for TCR Jbeta segments was used. Not all clones reach the TCRdb copy of this immuneACCESS table, which keeps in-frame sequences only. Checked studies attribute under half of the gap to unresolved V genes and leave the rest unexplained. The sample table records tens of thousands of clones; roughly half of these occur just once. Together, the top ten hold about 12% of the sample. Sequencing was done on a sample of PBMCs. Receptors originate from a human donor in good health.

This sequence joins TRBV15 and TRBJ1-4; 7 nucleotides align to TRBD1. Germline V gives CDR1 LNHNV, CDR2 YYDKDF (reference sequence). The V gene end was trimmed by 5 bases and the J gene end by 4 bases; junction bases not matched to a gene: 7. This CDR3 spans 15 amino acids. CDR3: CATSPRQGHNEKLFF. In DNA form, the CDR3 reads TGTGCCACCAGCCCGCGACAGGGACATAATGAAAAACTGTTTTTT.

This chain joins TRBV18 and TRBJ2-1; 9 nucleotides align to TRBD2. From germline, CDR1 is KGHSH and CDR2 LQKENI. With 4 bases clipped from V and 8 bases from J, the junction kept 6 bases outside the gene matches. The CDR3 covers 14 residues. CDR3: CASSLPGLAHEQFF. CDR3 sequence (DNA): TGTGCCAGCTCACTACCGGGACTAGCCCATGAGCAGTTCTTC.

The gene calls are TRBV9 and TRBJ2-4, with D perhaps TRBD2 (5 bases). The CDR3 is made up of 18 amino acids. CDR1 SGDLS and CDR2 YYNGEE come from the germline V gene. V was shortened by 0 bases and J by 2 bases, with 18 bases between the two germline ends. The CDR3 DNA reads TGTGCCAGCAGCGTAGAGGGTTCGGTCGGCGGGTCCAAAAACATTCAGTACTTC. Translating gives CASSVEGSVGGSKNIQYF.

In its sample, this clone was seen once. This chain connects TRBV6-5 to TRBJ1-1; no firm D call. The ends were cut back, 4 bases at V and 0 bases at J, with 6 bases in the middle. Per the germline V gene, CDR1 is MNHEY and CDR2 is SVGAGI. CDR3 length: 13 residues. CDR3 in amino acids: CASSLQLNTEAFF. As DNA, the CDR3 is TGTGCCAGCAGTTTACAGTTGAACACTGAAGCTTTCTTT.

The table lists this clone with a few counts. This chain connects TRBV19 to TRBJ2-3; 11 bases agree with TRBD2. The CDR3 runs 17 residues. Unmatched junction bases numbered 13, after V lost 9 bases and J lost 2 bases. The germline CDR1 and CDR2 sequences are LNHDA and SQIVND (reference sequence). The CDR3 DNA reads as TGTGCCAGCAAAGGGACTAGCGGTCTCAGGTACACAGATACGCAGTATTTT. Its protein is CASKGTSGLRYTDTQYF.

The chain links TRBV7-2 to TRBJ1-1, with 8 bases identical to TRBD1. V shed 5 bases, J shed 3 bases, and the junction held 8 bases outside the gene matches. Germline CDR1 reads SGHTA; CDR2 reads FQGNSA. This CDR3 is built from 15 residues. The CDR3 here is CASSPSRGQHTEAFF. The CDR3, as DNA: TGTGCCAGCAGCCCTAGCAGGGGGCAGCACACTGAAGCTTTCTTT.

Only a few counts were recorded for this clone. CDR3 amino acids: CASSRGTNSYNEQFF. The CDR3 DNA reads as TGCGCCAGCAGCCGCGGGACTAACTCCTACAATGAGCAGTTCTTC. V usage is TRBV4-1 and J usage is TRBJ2-1; 7 bases fit TRBD2. J was trimmed by 0 bases and V by 4 bases; bases with no gene match: 3. CDR1 is MGHRA and CDR2 is YSYEKL in the germline V gene. The CDR3 length is 15 residues.

This clone was seen only a few times. This CDR3 is also generated by other DNA sequences in the sample. The rearrangement links TRBV6-4 to TRBJ2-3; TRBD2 agrees at 8 bases. Germline V gene sequence: CDR1 MRHNA, CDR2 SNTAGT. V shed 3 bases and J 1 base; nucleotides not matched to a gene: 0. The CDR3 has 14 amino acids. The CDR3 sequence is CASSERGGTDTQYF. As DNA, the CDR3 is TGTGCCAGCAGTGAGCGGGGGGGCACAGATACGCAGTATTTT.

This chain links TRBV5-1 with TRBJ1-1; D is unresolved. This CDR3 is 16 amino acids long. Trimming removed 6 bases from V and 1 base from J, with 19 bases in between. CDR1 is SGHRS and CDR2 is YFSETQ in the germline V gene. The CDR3 DNA is TGCGCCAGCAACCCAAACGCCGGCCTAGGGAACACTGAAGCTTTCTTT. Its protein is CASNPNAGLGNTEAFF.

There are a few counts of this clone. The rearrangement uses TRBV10-3 and TRBJ2-1, with 9 bases fitting TRBD1. Germline loops: CDR1 ENHRY, CDR2 SYGVKD. V was clipped by 3 bases and J by 6 bases; unmatched bases: 6. CDR3 size: 15 residues. The CDR3 nucleotides are TGTGCCATCAGTGAAAGACAGGGGGTAATCAATGAGCAGTTCTTC. It specifies CAISERQGVINEQFF.

The CDR3 sequence: CASSRGGSGSVYEQYF. Here the CDR3 DNA reads TGTGCCAGCAGCCGAGGGGGTAGCGGGAGTGTTTACGAGCAGTACTTC. This chain uses TRBV7-2 with TRBJ2-7; 9 nucleotides line up with TRBD2. Per germline, CDR1 SGHTA and CDR2 FQGNSA. Losses at the gene ends were 5 bases for V and 4 bases for J; bases not matched to a gene: 12. This CDR3 has 16 amino acids.

There are a few counts of this clone. V usage is TRBV5-1 and J usage is TRBJ2-7; 9 bases map to TRBD2. The CDR3 totals 13 residues. Germline V CDR1 and CDR2: SGHRS, YFSETQ. The V gene end was trimmed by 3 bases and the J gene end by 4 bases; junction bases not matched to a gene: 2. The CDR3 sequence: CASSSGLAYEQYF. The CDR3 nucleotides are TGCGCCAGCAGCTCGGGACTAGCTTACGAGCAGTACTTC.

The V call is TRBV6-1, the J call TRBJ1-3, with D hard to call. Germline assignment: CDR1 MNHNS and CDR2 SASEGT. The CDR3 is 15 residues long. V lost 2 bases to trimming and J lost 2 bases, with 10 bases between them. CDR3 coding DNA: TGTGCCAGCAGTGAAAACACAGAACCTGGAAACACCATATATTTT. This encodes CASSENTEPGNTIYF.

The chain carries TRBV18 and TRBJ1-2; 10 bases match TRBD1. Germline CDR1 is KGHSH and CDR2 is LQKENI. Trimming at V came to 4 bases and at J to 4 bases, leaving 6 bases not matched to a gene. The CDR3 loop spans 15 amino acids. CDR3 coding DNA: TGTGCCAGCTCACTAGGGACAGGGGACCTCTATGGCTACACCTTC. The encoded protein is CASSLGTGDLYGYTF.

The rearrangement links TRBV4-1 to TRBJ2-7; no clear D. Germline V gene lookup returns CDR1 MGHRA and CDR2 YSYEKL. V was cut by 1 base and J by 2 bases, with 12 bases left in between. The CDR3 has 15 amino acids. This chain's CDR3 is CASSQGGVEAYEQYF. The CDR3, as DNA: TGCGCCAGCAGCCAAGGAGGAGTAGAAGCCTACGAGCAGTACTTC.

The chain uses TRBV7-2 and TRBJ2-5, with D possibly matching TRBD2 (6 bases). Germline V gives CDR1 SGHTA, CDR2 FQGNSA. Trimming removed 0 bases from V and 5 bases from J, with 10 bases in between. This CDR3 comprises 14 residues. CDR3 nucleotides: TGTGCCAGCAGCTTAGCCGGGAGAATGGAGACCCAGTACTTC. Residues: CASSLAGRMETQYF.

In the case of this clone: Because it lacks the conserved phenylalanine or tryptophan at the end, this CDR3 is likely a read error. J is TRBJ2-7 and V is TRBV19; 8 bases are a match to TRBD1. V trimming: 4 bases; J trimming: 0 bases; junction bases outside the gene matches: 8. Germline lookup yields CDR1 LNHDA and CDR2 SQIVND (reference sequence). The CDR3 is made up of 16 amino acids. CDR3 residues: CASSTLGQGHSYEQYL. Here the CDR3 DNA reads TGTGCCAGTAGTACCCTTGGACAGGGCCACTCCTACGAGCAGTACCTC.

This clone has a single count. The V gene is TRBV5-4, the J gene TRBJ2-7; perhaps TRBD1 as D (5 bases). Per germline, CDR1 SGHNT and CDR2 YYREEE (reference sequence). The CDR3 consists of 13 residues. V lost 2 bases, J lost 4 bases, and 10 bases lay in between. CDR3 DNA: TGTGCCAGCAGCTTCCCTCAGGGTTACGAGCAGTACTTC. This sequence encodes CASSFPQGYEQYF.

The chain uses TRBV6-5 and TRBJ1-6; no firm D call. Between the trimmed V and J ends, which lost 2 bases and 9 bases, there was a span of 14 bases. The germline CDR1 and CDR2 sequences are MNHEY and SVGAGI. The CDR3 runs 15 residues. The CDR3 here is CASSYLWGEGSPLHF. The DNA for the CDR3 is TGTGCCAGCAGTTACCTATGGGGTGAGGGTTCACCCCTCCACTTT.

This clone was seen only a few times. This chain links TRBV2 with TRBJ2-1; 8 bases align to TRBD1. V trimming: 8 bases; J trimming: 7 bases; junction bases outside the gene matches: 13. This CDR3 region has 15 residues. Per the germline V gene, CDR1 is SNHLY and CDR2 is FYNNEI. CDR3 protein: CASPSGQGARNEQFF. In nucleotides, the CDR3 is TGTGCCAGCCCCTCAGGCCAGGGGGCGCGAAATGAGCAGTTCTTC.

The V gene is TRBV7-9, the J gene TRBJ2-7; 9 bases align to TRBD2. The V and J ends lost 1 base and 6 bases, in that order; junction bases with no gene match: 4. In germline, CDR1 is SEHNR, CDR2 FQNEAQ (reference sequence). The CDR3 is 14 amino acids. CDR3 DNA: TGTGCCAGCAGCTTAGATGTAGCGGGGGTCGAGCAGTACTTC. Translation gives CASSLDVAGVEQYF.

This chain links TRBV6-5 with TRBJ2-7; perhaps TRBD2 as D (6 bases). This CDR3 has 15 residues. Germline loops: CDR1 MNHEY, CDR2 SVGAGI. V was trimmed by 8 bases and J by 3 bases, leaving 20 bases between them. Written as DNA, the CDR3 is TGTGCCAGCCAGCTCTCCGGAGGGAACCTCTACGAGCAGTACTTC. Encoded protein: CASQLSGGNLYEQYF.